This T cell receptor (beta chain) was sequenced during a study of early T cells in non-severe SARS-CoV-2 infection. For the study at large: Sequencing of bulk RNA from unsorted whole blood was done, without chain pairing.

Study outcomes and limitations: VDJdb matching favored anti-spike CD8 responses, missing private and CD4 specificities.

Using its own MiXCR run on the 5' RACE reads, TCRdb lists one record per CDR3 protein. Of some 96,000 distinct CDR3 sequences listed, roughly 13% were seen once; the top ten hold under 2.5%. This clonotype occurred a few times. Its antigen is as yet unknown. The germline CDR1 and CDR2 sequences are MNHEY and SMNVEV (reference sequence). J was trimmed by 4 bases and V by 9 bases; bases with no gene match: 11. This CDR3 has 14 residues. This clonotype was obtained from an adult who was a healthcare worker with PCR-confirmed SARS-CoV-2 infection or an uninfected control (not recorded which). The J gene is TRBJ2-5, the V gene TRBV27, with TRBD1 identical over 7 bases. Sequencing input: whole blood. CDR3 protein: CASSMTGSRETQYF. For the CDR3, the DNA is TGTGCCAGTAGCATGACAGGGTCAAGAGAGACCCAGTACTTC.